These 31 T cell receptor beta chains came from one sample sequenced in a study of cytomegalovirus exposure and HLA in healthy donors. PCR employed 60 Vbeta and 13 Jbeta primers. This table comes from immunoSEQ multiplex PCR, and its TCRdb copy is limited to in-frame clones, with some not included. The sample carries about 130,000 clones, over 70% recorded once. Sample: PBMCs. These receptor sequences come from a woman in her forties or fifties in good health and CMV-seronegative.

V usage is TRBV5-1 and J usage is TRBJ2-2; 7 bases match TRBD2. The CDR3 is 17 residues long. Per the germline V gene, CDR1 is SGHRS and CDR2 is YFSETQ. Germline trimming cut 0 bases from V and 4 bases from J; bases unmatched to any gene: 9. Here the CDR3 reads CASSLAIGGSGTGELFF. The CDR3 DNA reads TGCGCCAGCAGCTTGGCCATCGGCGGGAGCGGCACCGGGGAGCTGTTTTTT.

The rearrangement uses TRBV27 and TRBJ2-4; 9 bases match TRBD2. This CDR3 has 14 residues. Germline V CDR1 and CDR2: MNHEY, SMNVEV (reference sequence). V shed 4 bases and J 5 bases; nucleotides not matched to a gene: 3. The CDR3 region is CASSYRTSENIQYF. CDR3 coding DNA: TGTGCCAGCAGTTACAGGACTAGCGAAAACATTCAGTACTTC.

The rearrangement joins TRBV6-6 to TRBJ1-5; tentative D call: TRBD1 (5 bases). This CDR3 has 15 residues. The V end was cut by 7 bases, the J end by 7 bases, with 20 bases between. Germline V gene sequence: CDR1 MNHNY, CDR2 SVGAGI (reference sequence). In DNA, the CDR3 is TGTGCCAGCAACTTGATGGGAGGGGCGACCCAGCCCCAGCATTTT. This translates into CASNLMGGATQPQHF.

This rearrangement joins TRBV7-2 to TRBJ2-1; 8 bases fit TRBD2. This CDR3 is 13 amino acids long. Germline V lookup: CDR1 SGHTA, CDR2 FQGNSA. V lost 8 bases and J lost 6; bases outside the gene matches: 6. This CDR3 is CASRGGGANEQFF. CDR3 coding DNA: TGTGCCAGCCGGGGGGGAGGTGCCAATGAGCAGTTCTTC.

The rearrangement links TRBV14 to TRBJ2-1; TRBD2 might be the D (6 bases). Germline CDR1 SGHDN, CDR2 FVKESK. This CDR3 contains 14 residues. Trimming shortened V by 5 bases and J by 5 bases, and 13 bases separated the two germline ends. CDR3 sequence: CASSALAGHNEQFF. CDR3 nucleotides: TGTGCCAGCAGCGCTCTGGCGGGACACAATGAGCAGTTCTTC.

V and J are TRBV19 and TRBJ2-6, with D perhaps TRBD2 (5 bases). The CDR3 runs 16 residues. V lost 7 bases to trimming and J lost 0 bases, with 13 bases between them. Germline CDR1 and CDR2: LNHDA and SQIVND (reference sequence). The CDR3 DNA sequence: TGTGCCAGTAATATCTGGGAGCCCTCTGGGGCCAACGTCCTGACTTTC. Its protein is CASNIWEPSGANVLTF.

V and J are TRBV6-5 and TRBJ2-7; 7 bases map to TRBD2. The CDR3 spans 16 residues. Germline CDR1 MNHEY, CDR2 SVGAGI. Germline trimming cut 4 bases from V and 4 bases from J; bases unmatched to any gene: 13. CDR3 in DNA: TGTGCCAGCAGTTCTCGCCGGGTAGCGGGCTTATACGAGCAGTACTTC. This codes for CASSSRRVAGLYEQYF.

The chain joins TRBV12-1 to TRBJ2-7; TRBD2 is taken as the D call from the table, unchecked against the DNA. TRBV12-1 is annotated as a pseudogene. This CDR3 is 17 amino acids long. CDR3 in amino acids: CASSFGCSSLAPHEQYF. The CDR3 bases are TGTGCCAGCAGCTTTGGTTGTTCGAGCCTAGCGCCCCACGAGCAGTACTTC.

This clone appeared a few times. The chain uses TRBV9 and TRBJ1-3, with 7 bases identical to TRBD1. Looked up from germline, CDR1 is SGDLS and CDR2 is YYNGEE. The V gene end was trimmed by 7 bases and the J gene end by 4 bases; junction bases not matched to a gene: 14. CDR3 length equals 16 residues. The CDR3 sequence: CASGRTGLNGGNTIYF. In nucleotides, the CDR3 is TGTGCCAGCGGAAGGACAGGTCTTAACGGAGGAAACACCATATATTTT. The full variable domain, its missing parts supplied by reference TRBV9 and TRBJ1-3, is DSGVTQTPKHLITATGQRVTLRCSPRSGDLSVYWYQQSLDQGLQFLIQYYNGEERAKGNILERFSAQQFPDLHSELNLSSLELGDSALYFCASGRTGLNGGNTIYFGEGSWLTVV.

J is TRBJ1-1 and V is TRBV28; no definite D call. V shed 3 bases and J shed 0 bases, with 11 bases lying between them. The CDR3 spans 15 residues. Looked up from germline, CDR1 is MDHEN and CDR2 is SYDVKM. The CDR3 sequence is CASSLGSFMNTEAFF. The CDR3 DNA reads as TGTGCCAGCAGTTTGGGCAGCTTCATGAACACTGAAGCTTTCTTT.

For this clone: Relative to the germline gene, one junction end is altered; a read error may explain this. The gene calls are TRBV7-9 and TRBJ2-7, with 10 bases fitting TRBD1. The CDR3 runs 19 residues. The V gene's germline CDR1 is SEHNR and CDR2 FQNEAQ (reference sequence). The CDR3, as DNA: TGTTCCAGCAGCTTATCGACGTCTTTGGGGGGGACAGGGGCCTACGAGCAGTACTTC. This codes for CSSSLSTSLGGTGAYEQYF.

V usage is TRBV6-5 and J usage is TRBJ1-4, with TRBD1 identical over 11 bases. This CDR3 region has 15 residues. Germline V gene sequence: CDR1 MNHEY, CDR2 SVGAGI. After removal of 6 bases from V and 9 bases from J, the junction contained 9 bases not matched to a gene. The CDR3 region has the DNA TGTGCCAGCAGCCGAACCGGGACAGGGGGACAAAAACTGTTTTTT. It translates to CASSRTGTGGQKLFF.

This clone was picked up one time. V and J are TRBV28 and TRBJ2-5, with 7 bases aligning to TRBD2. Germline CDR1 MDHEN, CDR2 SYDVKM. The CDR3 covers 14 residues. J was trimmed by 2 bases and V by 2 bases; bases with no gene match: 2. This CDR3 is CASSLLAVQETQYF. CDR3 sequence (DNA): TGTGCCAGCAGTTTACTAGCGGTACAAGAGACCCAGTACTTC.

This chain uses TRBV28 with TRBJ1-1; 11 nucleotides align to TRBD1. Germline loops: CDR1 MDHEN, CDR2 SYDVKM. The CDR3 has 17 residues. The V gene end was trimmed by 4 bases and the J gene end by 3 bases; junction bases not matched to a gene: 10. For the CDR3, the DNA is TGTGCCAGCAGTTGGGGGACAGGGGGGATGCTCGACACTGAAGCTTTCTTT. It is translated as CASSWGTGGMLDTEAFF.

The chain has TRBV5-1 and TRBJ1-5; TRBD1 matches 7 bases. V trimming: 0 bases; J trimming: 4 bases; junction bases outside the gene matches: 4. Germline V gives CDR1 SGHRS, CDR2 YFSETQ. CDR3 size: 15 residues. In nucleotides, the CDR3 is TGCGCCAGCAGCTTGGAAGGGGGCAAAAATCAGCCCCAGCATTTT. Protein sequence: CASSLEGGKNQPQHF.

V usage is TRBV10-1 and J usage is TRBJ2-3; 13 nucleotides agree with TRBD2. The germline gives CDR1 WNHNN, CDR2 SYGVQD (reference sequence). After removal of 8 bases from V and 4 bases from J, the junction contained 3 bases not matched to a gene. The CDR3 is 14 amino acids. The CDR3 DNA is TGCGCCAGCTCACTAGCGGGGGGGGCAGATACGCAGTATTTT. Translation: CASSLAGGADTQYF.

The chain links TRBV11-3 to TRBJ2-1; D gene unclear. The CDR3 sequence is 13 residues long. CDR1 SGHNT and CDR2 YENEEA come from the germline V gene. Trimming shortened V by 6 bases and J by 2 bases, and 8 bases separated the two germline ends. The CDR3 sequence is CASSGGPYNEQFF. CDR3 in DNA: TGTGCCAGCAGTGGCGGTCCCTACAATGAGCAGTTCTTC. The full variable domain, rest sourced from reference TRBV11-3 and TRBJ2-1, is EAGVVQSPRYKIIEKKQPVAFWCNPISGHNTLYWYLQNLGQGPELLIRYENEEAVDDSQLPKDRFSAERLKGVDSTLKIQPAELGDSAVYLCASSGGPYNEQFFGPGTRLTVL.

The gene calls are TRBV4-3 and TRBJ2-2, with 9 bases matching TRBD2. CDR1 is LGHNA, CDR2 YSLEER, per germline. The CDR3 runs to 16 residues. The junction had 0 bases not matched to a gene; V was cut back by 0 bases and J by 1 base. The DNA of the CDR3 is TGCGCCAGCAGCCAAGAGACTAGCGGGAACACCGGGGAGCTGTTTTTT. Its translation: CASSQETSGNTGELFF.

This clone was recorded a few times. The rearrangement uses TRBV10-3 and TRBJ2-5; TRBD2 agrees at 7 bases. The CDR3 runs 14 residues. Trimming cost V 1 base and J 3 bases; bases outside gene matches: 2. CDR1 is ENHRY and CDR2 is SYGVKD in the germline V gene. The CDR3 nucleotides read TGTGCCATCAGTGAGTTGGGGAGGGAAGAGACCCAGTACTTC. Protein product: CAISELGREETQYF.

Here the CDR3 DNA reads TGCGCCAGCAGCCAAGACAGGAGGCTGTCGGACGAGCAGTACTTC. Translating it yields CASSQDRRLSDEQYF. The gene calls are TRBV4-3 and TRBJ2-7; maybe TRBD2 (5 bases). This CDR3 has 15 amino acids. V was cut by 0 bases and J by 5 bases, with 14 bases left in between. The V gene's germline CDR1 is LGHNA and CDR2 YSLEER.

CDR3 nucleotides: TGTGCCAGCAGCGTAGGGGACGACCGGGGGAATGAGCAGTTCTTC. This codes for CASSVGDDRGNEQFF. The chain carries TRBV9 and TRBJ2-1, with D possibly being TRBD2 (6 bases). The length of the CDR3 is 15 residues. Looked up from germline, CDR1 is SGDLS and CDR2 is YYNGEE. Trimming shortened V by 0 bases and J by 7 bases, and 14 bases separated the two germline ends.

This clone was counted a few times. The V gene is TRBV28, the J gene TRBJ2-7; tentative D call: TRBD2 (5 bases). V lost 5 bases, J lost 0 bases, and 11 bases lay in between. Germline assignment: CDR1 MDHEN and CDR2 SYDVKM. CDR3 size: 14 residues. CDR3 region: CASSLSGTSYEQYF. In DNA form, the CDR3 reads TGTGCCAGCAGTCTGTCGGGAACCTCCTACGAGCAGTACTTC.

This CDR3 is CASSLYRGTGTYEQYF. CDR3 nucleotides: TGCGCCAGCAGCCTTTACCGGGGGACAGGGACCTACGAGCAGTACTTC. V usage is TRBV4-3 and J usage is TRBJ2-7, with 9 bases that match TRBD1. V lost 4 bases, J lost 2 bases, and 9 bases stayed unmatched. The CDR3 has 16 residues. Germline V gene data show CDR1 as LGHNA and CDR2 as YSLEER.

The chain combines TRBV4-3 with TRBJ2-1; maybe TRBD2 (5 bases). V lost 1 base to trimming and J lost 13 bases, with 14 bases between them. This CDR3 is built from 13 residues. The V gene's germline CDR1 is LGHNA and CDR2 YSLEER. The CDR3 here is CASSQGENGRQFF. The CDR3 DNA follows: TGCGCCAGCAGCCAAGGGGAGAATGGGCGCCAGTTCTTC.

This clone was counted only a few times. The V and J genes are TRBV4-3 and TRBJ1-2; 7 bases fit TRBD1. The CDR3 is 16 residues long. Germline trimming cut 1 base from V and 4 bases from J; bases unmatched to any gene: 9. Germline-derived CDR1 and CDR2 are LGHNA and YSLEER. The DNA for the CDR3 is TGCGCCAGCAGCCAAGCCGGAGGGACAGTACCCTATGGCTACACCTTC. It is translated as CASSQAGGTVPYGYTF.

CDR3 bases: TGTGCCAGCAACCTTCCCGGGACAGAGTATGGCTACACCTTC. Amino acids: CASNLPGTEYGYTF. This chain connects TRBV9 to TRBJ1-2; TRBD1 agrees at 7 bases. Germline-derived CDR1 and CDR2 are SGDLS and YYNGEE. The CDR3 length is 14 residues. Losses at the gene ends were 6 bases for V and 5 bases for J; bases not matched to a gene: 10.

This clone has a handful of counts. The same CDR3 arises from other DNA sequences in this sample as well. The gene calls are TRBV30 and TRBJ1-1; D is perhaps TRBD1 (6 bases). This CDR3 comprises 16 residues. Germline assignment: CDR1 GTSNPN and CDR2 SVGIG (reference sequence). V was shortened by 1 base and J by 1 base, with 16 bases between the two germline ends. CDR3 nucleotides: TGTGCCTGGAGTGAGGGACATGGATTTAAGAACACTGAAGCTTTCTTT. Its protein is CAWSEGHGFKNTEAFF.

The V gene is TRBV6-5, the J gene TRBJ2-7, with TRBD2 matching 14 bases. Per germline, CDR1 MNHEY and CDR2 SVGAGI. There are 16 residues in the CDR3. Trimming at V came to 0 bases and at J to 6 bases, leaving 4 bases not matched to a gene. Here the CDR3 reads CASSYSIGTSGSEQYF. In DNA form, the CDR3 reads TGTGCCAGCAGTTACTCGATTGGGACTAGCGGGAGCGAGCAGTACTTC.

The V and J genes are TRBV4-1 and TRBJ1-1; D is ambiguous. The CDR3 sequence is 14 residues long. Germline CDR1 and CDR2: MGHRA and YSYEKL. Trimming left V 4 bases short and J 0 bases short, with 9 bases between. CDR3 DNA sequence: TGCGCCAGCAGCCCGAGGATGTTGAACACTGAAGCTTTCTTT. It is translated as CASSPRMLNTEAFF.

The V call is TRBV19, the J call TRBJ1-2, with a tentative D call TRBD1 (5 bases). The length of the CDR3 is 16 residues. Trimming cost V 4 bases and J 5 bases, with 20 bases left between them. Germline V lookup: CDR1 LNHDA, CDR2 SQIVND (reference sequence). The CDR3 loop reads CASSTRQNPSWYGYTF. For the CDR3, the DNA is TGTGCCAGTAGTACCCGACAGAATCCCTCTTGGTATGGCTACACCTTC.

CDR3 sequence (DNA): TGTGCCAGCAGACGGCAGGGTACCACCGGGGAGCTGTTTTTT. Encoded protein: CASRRQGTTGELFF. V and J are TRBV7-9 and TRBJ2-2, with a possible D match to TRBD1 (5 bases). V lost 6 bases, J lost 4 bases, and 12 bases lay in between. Looked up from germline, CDR1 is SEHNR and CDR2 is FQNEAQ (reference sequence). The CDR3 is 14 residues long.